This TCR beta chain is from a study of blood T cell repertoires in COVID-19. About the study: Material from acute and convalescent COVID-19 was sourced from the United States, Italy and Spain.

How the authors handled the data: Scientists estimated how many nucleated cells there were by amplifying reference gene primers. Assay: immunoSEQ multiplex PCR; the TCRdb copy retains only in-frame clones and omits some. V and J calls and clone size are as listed in that table; D and trimming were resolved from the DNA. Counted here are more than 110,000 clones, around 89% occurring once; the ten biggest clones make up 2.5% to 3%. Germline CDR1 SGHTA, CDR2 FQGTGA. This CDR3 has 16 residues. The J segment lost 5 bases and the V segment lost 5 bases, leaving 12 bases of the junction unmatched. Sequencing input: peripheral blood. The receptor was isolated from a man aged 60 to 69 with active or convalescent COVID-19. The chain combines TRBV7-3 with TRBJ2-5, with TRBD2 matching over 9 bases. The CDR3 DNA reads as TGTGCCAGCAGCCCAGTGGGTAGCGGGGGTTTTGAGACCCAGTACTTC. This codes for CASSPVGSGGFETQYF.